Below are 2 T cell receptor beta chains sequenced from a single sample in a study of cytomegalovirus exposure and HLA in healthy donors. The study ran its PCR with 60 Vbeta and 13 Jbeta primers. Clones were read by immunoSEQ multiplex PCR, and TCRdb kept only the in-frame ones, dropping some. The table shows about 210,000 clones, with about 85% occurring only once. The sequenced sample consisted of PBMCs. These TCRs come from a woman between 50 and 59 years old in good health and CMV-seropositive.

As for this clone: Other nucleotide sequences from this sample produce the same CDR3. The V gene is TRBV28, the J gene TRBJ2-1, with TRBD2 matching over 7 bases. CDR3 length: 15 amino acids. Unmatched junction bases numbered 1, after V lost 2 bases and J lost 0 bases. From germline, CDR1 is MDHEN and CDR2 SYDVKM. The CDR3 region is CASSLGGGSYNEQFF. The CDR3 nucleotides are TGTGCCAGCAGTTTAGGGGGGGGCTCCTACAATGAGCAGTTCTTC.

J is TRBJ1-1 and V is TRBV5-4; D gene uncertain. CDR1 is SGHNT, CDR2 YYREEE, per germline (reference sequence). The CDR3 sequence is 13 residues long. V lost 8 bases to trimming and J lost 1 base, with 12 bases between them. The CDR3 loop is CASQRGRNTEAFF. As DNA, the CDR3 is TGTGCCAGTCAGCGTGGTCGGAACACTGAAGCTTTCTTT.